The subject of this entry is one T cell receptor beta chain. The data were taken from a study of blood T cell repertoires in COVID-19. Original analysis: For nucleated cells, counts were estimated from reference gene primer amplification. The table came from immunoSEQ multiplex PCR; TCRdb's copy has only in-frame clones and leaves some out. V and J calls and clone size are those listed in that table; D and trimming were worked out from the DNA. The table lists around 140,000 clones, roughly 88% of them singletons, with roughly 10% in the top ten. The CDR3 has 15 residues. Unmatched junction bases numbered 6, after V lost 5 bases and J lost 0 bases. CDR1 is SGHVS, CDR2 FNYEAQ, per germline.

The J gene is TRBJ2-5, the V gene TRBV7-6, with 7 bases identical to TRBD2. This clonotype was sampled from a man aged 55 to 69 with active or convalescent COVID-19. The material sequenced was peripheral blood. CDR3 region: CASSLTGTNQETQYF. In DNA form, the CDR3 reads TGTGCCAGCAGCCTAACCGGGACTAACCAAGAGACCCAGTACTTC.